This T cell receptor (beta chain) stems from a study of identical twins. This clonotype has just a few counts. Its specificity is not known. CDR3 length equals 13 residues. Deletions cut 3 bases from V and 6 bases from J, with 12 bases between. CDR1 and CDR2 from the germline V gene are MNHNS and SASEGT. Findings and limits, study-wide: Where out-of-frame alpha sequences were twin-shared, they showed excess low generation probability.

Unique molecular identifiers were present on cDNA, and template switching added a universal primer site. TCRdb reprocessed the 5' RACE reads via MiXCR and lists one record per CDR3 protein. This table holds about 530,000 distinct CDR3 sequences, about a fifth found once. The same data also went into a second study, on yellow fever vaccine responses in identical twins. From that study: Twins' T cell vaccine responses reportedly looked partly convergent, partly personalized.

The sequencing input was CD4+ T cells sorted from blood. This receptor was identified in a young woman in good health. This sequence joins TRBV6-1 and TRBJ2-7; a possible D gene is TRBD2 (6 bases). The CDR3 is CASSDREYAEQYF. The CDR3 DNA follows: TGTGCCAGCAGTGATCGGGAGTATGCCGAGCAGTACTTC.